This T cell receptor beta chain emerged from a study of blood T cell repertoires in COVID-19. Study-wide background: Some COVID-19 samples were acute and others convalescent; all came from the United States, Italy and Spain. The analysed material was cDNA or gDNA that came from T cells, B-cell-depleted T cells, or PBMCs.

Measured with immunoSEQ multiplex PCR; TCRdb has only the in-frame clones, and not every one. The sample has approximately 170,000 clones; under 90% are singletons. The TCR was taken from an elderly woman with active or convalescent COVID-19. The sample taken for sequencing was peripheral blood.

CDR3 sequence (DNA): TGTGCCAGTAGTATAAGCCGACAGGGTGATGGCTACACCTTC. Its protein product is CASSISRQGDGYTF. This chain uses TRBV19 with TRBJ1-2, with TRBD1 matching over 7 bases. CDR3 length: 14 residues. The V segment lost 2 bases and the J segment 6 bases; nucleotides outside the gene matches: 6. Germline values: CDR1 LNHDA, CDR2 SQIVND (reference sequence).